This entry concerns a single T cell receptor beta chain. Many counts were recorded for this clonotype. Its recognized antigen is unknown. Base qualities are not provided; no much larger clone lies one nucleotide away. CDR3 length: 14 amino acids, cysteine to phenylalanine. Only the CDR3 part of the read is kept: 42 bases, read in frame from the first base. For CDR1 and CDR2, the germline V gene lists SGHRS and YFSETQ. V lost 4 bases and J lost 3 bases; the stretch between them is 13 bases long. cDNA synthesis used template-switch 5'RACE with a primer carrying a 10-nucleotide random unique molecular identifier tagging each TCR transcript. Over 190 million TCR-beta sequences, covering 15-18 subjects, were produced in each sequencing run. The RNeasy kit was used to extract total RNA. TCR-beta VDJ regions were amplified with primers for the TCR constant region and the 5'RACE anchor, using the KAPA Real-time Library Amplification kit. Sample indexes and Illumina adaptors were added in a first PCR, after which library yield was increased in a second PCR. After Ampure bead purification, the TCR product of roughly 650 bp was size-selected on a 2% E-gel SizeSelection system. Before pooling, libraries had their quality checked on a Bioanalyzer, their concentration measured with Qubit, and their quantity determined with the Kapa Library Quantification kit. An Illumina HiSeq 2500 was used to sequence the libraries paired-end at 2 x 150 bp. To increase sequence diversity, roughly 24-32% phiX was spiked into each library pool. Under the source paper's analysis protocol: The UMI-based MiGEC pipeline processed quality-filtered reads and removed over 80% of raw TCR sequences during error correction. VDJ genes were aligned to IMGT germline references, and each clonotype was defined by a unique CDR3 amino acid sequence together with V-J genes. Clonal expansion, Shannon diversity and CDR3 relatedness were evaluated with VDJtools (CalcPairwiseDistances, ClusterSamples), while phylogenetic trees were built in CLCbio workbench. A clone was classed as expanded if it had 8 or more unique UMIs, a cutoff based on coefficient-of-variation modelling across technical triplicates. TCRdb trimmed the raw reads at Q25, called clones with MiXCR and kept productive beta chains. Rows are combined by CDR3 protein, so each entry shows the most common genes and DNA. TCRdb, not the authors, supplied the V and J calls. The sample table records 50,000 to 60,000 distinct CDR3 sequences; roughly 2.5% of these occur just once. About 3% of the sample rests with the top ten.

Unsorted PBMC libraries were generated from 2 million PBMCs stored in RNAlater at -80 °C until RNA extraction. Multiple sclerosis patients were enrolled in a US clinical protocol evaluating disease progression by magnetic resonance imaging. PBMCs were separated from peripheral blood using Ficoll-Hypaque density gradient centrifugation and then cryopreserved in liquid nitrogen. The entry originates in a study of neurological immune-mediated disorders (dated by TCRdb to about 2019). About the study as a whole: Of the approximately 35 multiple sclerosis patients, around 30 had relapsing-remitting MS and 3 had secondary progressive MS. The study compared peripheral blood TCR-beta repertoires of HTLV-I-associated myelopathy (HAM/TSP) patients, multiple sclerosis patients and healthy controls using UMI-based sequencing. Alongside PBMC samples, the set of more than 85 TCR-beta libraries contained longitudinal samples, technical triplicates, and paired CD4+ and CD8+ T-cell subsets that had been sorted. The cohort was made up of about 65 subjects, consisting of about 14 HAM/TSP patients, roughly 35 multiple sclerosis patients and about 20 healthy controls. Paper-wide results and their limitations: No clinical or MRI features were associated with the MS cluster, and the authors said that larger cohorts are needed. The highest TCR clonal expansion was observed in HAM/TSP patients, whereas the lowest was observed in MS patients, even when compared with healthy controls. No identical CDR3 amino acid sequences were shared among expanded clones across subjects, suggesting private TCR-beta repertoires in all groups. Phylogenetic analysis grouped repertoires from 18 of 34 MS patients into a cluster of related CDR3 sequences, suggesting a possible repertoire-level signature.

The sequence links TRBV5-1 to TRBJ2-5, with a weak D call of TRBD1 (6 bases match). Sequencing input: PBMCs. The TCR comes from a man aged 45-65 years with multiple sclerosis. The CDR3 sequence is CASSIGWTEETQYF. The nucleotide sequence reads as follows: TGCGCCAGCAGCATCGGCTGGACAGAAGAGACCCAGTACTTC.